This T cell receptor beta chain was identified in a study of patients and donors after allogeneic stem cell transplantation. This clonotype was seen a few times. MiXCR was run by TCRdb on the RT-PCR reads, yielding one entry per CDR3 protein. The data hold some 960,000 distinct CDR3 sequences, with more than 15% observed a single time. Germline lookup yields CDR1 SGDLS and CDR2 YYNGEE. V was clipped by 2 bases and J by 5 bases, with 11 bases between them. CDR3 length equals 14 residues. This chain links TRBV9 with TRBJ2-1; a possible D gene is TRBD2 (6 bases). The TCR comes from a human donor who was either an allogeneic HSCT recipient or a stem cell or donor lymphocyte infusion donor (not recorded which). It is not recorded whose cells these are; they may come from a transplant donor. The sample comprised blood, either unsorted or a sorted T cell fraction (not recorded which). CDR3 bases: TGTGCCAGCAGCGTCGGCGGGGCAAACAATGAGCAGTTCTTC. Translation gives CASSVGGANNEQFF.